The 23 T cell receptor beta chains below come from one sample, sequenced in a study of blood T cell repertoires in COVID-19. Here immunoSEQ multiplex PCR was the method, and the copy in TCRdb shows in-frame clones only, minus some. Among about 210,000 clones listed, more than 70% were seen once. Sequenced: peripheral blood. The receptor source for this set is a human donor in a cohort sampled during active COVID-19.

This chain links TRBV19 with TRBJ2-7; perhaps TRBD1 as D (5 bases). V was cut by 4 bases and J by 4 bases, with 14 bases left in between. Germline values: CDR1 LNHDA, CDR2 SQIVND (reference sequence). The CDR3 spans 14 residues. This chain's CDR3 is CASSTQGAGYEQYF. The CDR3 DNA reads TGTGCCAGTAGTACGCAAGGCGCAGGGTACGAGCAGTACTTC.

The V call is TRBV6-5, the J call TRBJ1-1; D is perhaps TRBD1 (5 bases). V lost 1 base and J lost 0, with 9 bases in between. CDR1 and CDR2 from the germline V gene are MNHEY and SVGAGI. The CDR3 loop spans 15 amino acids. The CDR3 DNA is TGTGCCAGCAGTTACTGGTCAGGGATGAACACTGAAGCTTTCTTT. This gives the protein CASSYWSGMNTEAFF.

There are a few counts of this clone. V gene TRBV20-1 combines with J gene TRBJ1-2; 8 bases are shared with TRBD1. The CDR3 length is 12 residues. The junction had 3 bases not matched to a gene; V was cut back by 3 bases and J by 6 bases. CDR1 is DFQATT and CDR2 is SNEGSKA in the germline V gene (reference sequence). CDR3 bases: TGCAGTGCTAGTAGGGACAGGAATGGCTACACCTTC. This encodes CSASRDRNGYTF.

This rearrangement joins TRBV6-5 to TRBJ1-3; 7 positions agree with TRBD1. From germline, CDR1 is MNHEY and CDR2 SVGAGI. The CDR3 is 14 residues long. Trimming at V came to 6 bases and at J to 2 bases, leaving 4 bases not matched to a gene. In DNA form, the CDR3 reads TGTGCCAGCAGATGGACAGGACCTGGAAACACCATATATTTT. Its protein is CASRWTGPGNTIYF.

The chain has TRBV4-2 and TRBJ2-2, with a tentative D call TRBD1 (6 bases). Germline assignment: CDR1 LGHNA and CDR2 YNFKEQ. This CDR3 contains 14 residues. Trimming stripped 4 bases from V and 8 bases from J, with 14 bases between. The CDR3 protein is CASSRNAQGGELFF. In DNA form, the CDR3 reads TGTGCCAGCAGCCGAAACGCACAGGGAGGGGAGCTGTTTTTT.

The rearrangement links TRBV7-3 to TRBJ2-1; TRBD1 might be the D (6 bases). Germline assignment: CDR1 SGHTA and CDR2 FQGTGA. The ends were cut back, 4 bases at V and 0 bases at J, with 13 bases in the middle. The CDR3 is 16 residues long. The CDR3 DNA reads as TGTGCCAGCAGCTCCTCGGCGGACAGCTCCTACAATGAGCAGTTCTTC. Its protein product is CASSSSADSSYNEQFF.

The chain links TRBV24-1 to TRBJ2-3, with a weak D call TRBD1 (6 bases). The V gene lost 5 bases and the J gene lost 2 bases, with 10 bases spanning the gap. The CDR3 has 14 amino acids. From germline, CDR1 is KGHDR and CDR2 SFDVKD. CDR3 sequence reads: CATSANRVTDTQYF. The DNA of the CDR3 is TGTGCCACCAGTGCCAACAGGGTCACAGATACGCAGTATTTT.

The genes are TRBV6-5 and TRBJ2-4, with 8 nucleotides matching TRBD2. The germline V gene encodes CDR1 MNHEY and CDR2 SVGAGI. The CDR3 totals 15 residues. The J segment lost 3 bases and the V segment lost 7 bases, leaving 8 bases of the junction unmatched. The DNA of the CDR3 is TGTGCCAGCATCGCCGACGCGGGGGGCAAAAACATTCAGTACTTC. Protein product: CASIADAGGKNIQYF.

This clone was recorded once. The V call is TRBV14, the J call TRBJ2-7, with D hard to call. CDR3 length: 11 residues. V was shortened by 1 base and J by 4 bases, with 2 bases between the two germline ends. Germline V gives CDR1 SGHDN, CDR2 FVKESK. CDR3 in amino acids: CASSQAYEQYF. Here the CDR3 DNA reads TGTGCCAGCAGCCAAGCATACGAGCAGTACTTC.

The V call is TRBV6-5, the J call TRBJ2-1, with D unclear. The CDR3 is 15 residues long. V was shortened by 2 bases and J by 3 bases, with 11 bases between the two germline ends. Per the germline V gene, CDR1 is MNHEY and CDR2 is SVGAGI. DNA of the CDR3: TGTGCCAGCAGTTACCGCCGGGTAGGCTACAATGAGCAGTTCTTC. Translating gives CASSYRRVGYNEQFF.

The chain recombines TRBV19 with TRBJ1-1; 10 bases line up with TRBD1. The V gene end was trimmed by 5 bases and the J gene end by 1 base; junction bases not matched to a gene: 10. The CDR3 contains 17 residues. CDR1 is LNHDA and CDR2 is SQIVND in the germline V gene (reference sequence). CDR3 in DNA: TGTGCCAGTAGTCCGAGGGACAGGGGAACGGCGAACACTGAAGCTTTCTTT. This sequence encodes CASSPRDRGTANTEAFF.

This chain joins TRBV15 and TRBJ1-2; 11 positions agree with TRBD1. Trimming cost V 2 bases and J 5 bases; bases outside gene matches: 4. CDR1 is LNHNV and CDR2 is YYDKDF in the germline V gene (reference sequence). The CDR3 has 15 amino acids. The CDR3 spells CATSRPGTGGYGYTF. The CDR3 DNA reads as TGTGCCACCAGCAGACCAGGGACAGGGGGGTATGGCTACACCTTC.

This clone was observed a handful of times. J is TRBJ1-1 and V is TRBV12-5; D unclear. The V end lost 3 bases, the J end lost 6 bases, and 17 bases lay between the germline ends. Germline assignment: CDR1 LGHNT and CDR2 FRNRAP. The CDR3 has 15 amino acids. Here the CDR3 reads CASGFSLTGNAEAFF. As DNA, the CDR3 is TGTGCTAGTGGTTTCTCCCTAACGGGGAATGCTGAAGCTTTCTTT.

The J gene is TRBJ1-2, the V gene TRBV18; 8 bases are a match to TRBD1. The V gene's germline CDR1 is KGHSH and CDR2 LQKENI. The CDR3 has 15 residues. After removal of 2 bases from V and 5 bases from J, the junction contained 7 bases not matched to a gene. The CDR3 here is CASSPKGQGLYGYTF. CDR3 DNA sequence: TGTGCCAGCTCACCAAAAGGACAGGGACTGTATGGCTACACCTTC.

V gene TRBV3-1 (or the pseudogene TRBV3-2) combines with J gene TRBJ2-1, with 8 bases lining up with TRBD2. The CDR3 contains 15 residues. V was clipped by 5 bases and J by 3 bases; unmatched bases: 6. CDR1 LGHDT and CDR2 YNNKEL come from the germline V gene (reference sequence). The CDR3 sequence is CASSSLAELYNEQFF. The CDR3 DNA sequence: TGTGCCAGCAGCTCACTAGCGGAGCTCTACAATGAGCAGTTCTTC.

The chain uses TRBV11-2 and TRBJ2-7, with a possible D match to TRBD2 (5 bases). The germline V gene has CDR1 SGHAT and CDR2 FQNNGV. V shed 1 base and J shed 4 bases, with 14 bases lying between them. The CDR3 is 15 amino acids. CDR3 protein: CASSLVARSGYEQYF. The CDR3, as DNA: TGTGCCAGCAGCTTAGTGGCCCGGTCGGGGTACGAGCAGTACTTC.

V and J are TRBV19 and TRBJ2-1; 9 positions match TRBD1. Germline V gives CDR1 LNHDA, CDR2 SQIVND (reference sequence). The CDR3 sequence is 14 residues long. The J segment lost 7 bases and the V segment lost 7 bases, leaving 8 bases of the junction unmatched. The CDR3 region has the DNA TGTGCCAGTACTGACAGGGGGAAGGGAAATGAGCAGTTCTTC. Amino acid sequence: CASTDRGKGNEQFF.

The genes are TRBV30 and TRBJ1-2; 7 bases agree with TRBD1. The CDR3 covers 12 residues. With V trimmed by 1 base and J by 7 bases, 3 bases remained unmatched. Germline V gene sequence: CDR1 GTSNPN, CDR2 SVGIG (reference sequence). The DNA of the CDR3 is TGTGCCTGGAGTGCAGGGGGAGGTGGCTACACCTTC. It encodes CAWSAGGGGYTF.

The V call is TRBV19, the J call TRBJ1-2; D not resolved. The CDR3 has 14 residues. The germline V and J ends were trimmed by 3 bases and 1 base, with 9 bases remaining between them. CDR1 is LNHDA and CDR2 is SQIVND in the germline V gene (reference sequence). The CDR3 bases are TGTGCCAGTAGTATCTCGGGATTTAACTATGGCTACACCTTC. This sequence encodes CASSISGFNYGYTF.

V gene TRBV2 combines with J gene TRBJ1-1; TRBD1 might be the D (6 bases). Looked up from germline, CDR1 is SNHLY and CDR2 is FYNNEI. The CDR3 covers 11 residues. Between the trimmed V and J ends, which lost 2 bases and 11 bases, there was a span of 9 bases. CDR3 DNA sequence: TGTGCCAGCAGTGAACAGGGGTGGGCTTTCTTT. It translates to CASSEQGWAFF.

V usage is TRBV24-1 and J usage is TRBJ1-1; TRBD1 matches at 7 bases. This CDR3 region has 13 residues. The V gene's germline CDR1 is KGHDR and CDR2 SFDVKD. V was pared by 7 bases and J by 2 bases, with 3 bases of the junction left unmatched. The CDR3 DNA reads as TGTGCCACCAGGGACAGGAGAAACACTGAAGCTTTCTTT. Translation: CATRDRRNTEAFF.

The CDR3 DNA is TGTGCCAGCAGCTTGCGGTCTAGCGGGGTCAATGAGCAGTTCTTC. This translates into CASSLRSSGVNEQFF. The chain carries TRBV5-4 and TRBJ2-1; TRBD2 matches 9 bases. The junction had 5 bases not matched to a gene; V was cut back by 1 base and J by 6 bases. This CDR3 contains 15 residues. Germline V gene lookup returns CDR1 SGHNT and CDR2 YYREEE (reference sequence).

A single count supports this clone. The chain employs TRBV10-3 and TRBJ2-5, with 7 bases fitting TRBD1. Germline V gives CDR1 ENHRY, CDR2 SYGVKD. CDR3 length equals 12 residues. The trim removed 10 bases at V and 0 bases at J, leaving 2 bases unmatched. The CDR3 nucleotides are TGTGCCACTGGGACAGACCAAGAGACCCAGTACTTC. This gives the protein CATGTDQETQYF.